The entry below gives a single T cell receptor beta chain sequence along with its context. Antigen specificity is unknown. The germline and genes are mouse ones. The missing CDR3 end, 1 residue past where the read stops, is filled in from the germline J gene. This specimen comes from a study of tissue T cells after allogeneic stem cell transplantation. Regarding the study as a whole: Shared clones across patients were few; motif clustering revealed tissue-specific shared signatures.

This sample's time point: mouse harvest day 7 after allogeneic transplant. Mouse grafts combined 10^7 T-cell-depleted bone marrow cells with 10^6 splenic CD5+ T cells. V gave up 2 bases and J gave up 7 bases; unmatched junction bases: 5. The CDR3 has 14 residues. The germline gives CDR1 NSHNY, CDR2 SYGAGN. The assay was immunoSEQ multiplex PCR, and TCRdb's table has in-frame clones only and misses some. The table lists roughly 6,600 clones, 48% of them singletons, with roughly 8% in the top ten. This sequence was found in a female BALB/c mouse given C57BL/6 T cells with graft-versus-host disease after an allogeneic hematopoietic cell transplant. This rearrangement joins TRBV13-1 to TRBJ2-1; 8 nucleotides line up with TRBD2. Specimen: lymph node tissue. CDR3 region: CASSESWGVAEQFF. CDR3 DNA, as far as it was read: TGTGCCAGCAGTGAGTCCTGGGGGGTCGCTGAGCAGTTC.